This T cell receptor (beta chain) was captured by sequencing in a study of immune characterization of retroperitoneal liposarcoma. Deletions cut 1 base from V and 7 bases from J, with 10 bases between. The CDR3 length is 13 residues. The germline V gene has CDR1 SGHVS and CDR2 FNYEAQ. TCRdb itself ran the PCR reads through MiXCR, one entry per CDR3 protein. The sample holds 9,500 or so distinct CDR3 sequences; 25% to 30% are singletons and the top ten take 7% to 10%. This clonotype was recorded many times. Material for sequencing was tumor tissue. The origin of this receptor is a male donor with retroperitoneal liposarcoma. V usage is TRBV7-6 and J usage is TRBJ2-5; possible D gene TRBD2, 6 bases. CDR3 sequence (DNA): TGTGCCAGCAGCTTAGAGGGACTGGGGACCCAGTACTTC. Protein: CASSLEGLGTQYF.